A single sample is the source of the 16 T cell receptor beta chains below, sequenced in a study of identical twins. TCRdb used MiXCR to reprocess the 5' RACE reads, holding one entry per CDR3 protein. The repertoire holds some 600,000 distinct CDR3 sequences, with 7.1% as singletons. Another study also made use of these data, one on yellow fever vaccine responses in identical twins.

The specimen was PBMCs. These receptors all stem from a woman aged 18 to 35 in good health.

The rearrangement joins TRBV20-1 to TRBJ2-4; the D gene is possibly TRBD1 (5 bases). CDR1 and CDR2 from the germline V gene are DFQATT and SNEGSKA (reference sequence). The V and J ends lost 5 bases and 2 bases respectively, with 13 bases between them. This CDR3 has 14 residues. As DNA, the CDR3 is TGCAGTGCTCACCTGGCAGGGACCAAAAACATTCAGTACTTC. This encodes CSAHLAGTKNIQYF.

This clonotype was found many times. The chain joins TRBV7-8 to TRBJ2-1, with 12 bases fitting TRBD2. Germline V gives CDR1 SGHVS, CDR2 FQNEAQ. The ends lost 5 bases at V and 7 bases at J; junction bases unmatched: 15. CDR3 size: 18 residues. CDR3 sequence: CASSRRTSGKWGGNEQFF. CDR3 DNA: TGTGCCAGCAGCCGACGGACTAGCGGGAAATGGGGTGGGAATGAGCAGTTCTTC.

This clonotype was counted a few times. The chain uses TRBV28 and TRBJ1-1; unclear D gene. Germline CDR1 MDHEN, CDR2 SYDVKM. Trimming removed 1 base at V and 0 bases at J, with 12 bases between. CDR3 length equals 16 residues. The CDR3 spells CASSLFGVAMNTEAFF. In nucleotides, the CDR3 is TGTGCCAGCAGTTTATTCGGCGTTGCGATGAACACTGAAGCTTTCTTT.

This clonotype has at least ten counts. Here the CDR3 DNA reads TGCAGCGTTGAGACGGCACCCTCCTACAATGAGCAGTTCTTC. Its protein is CSVETAPSYNEQFF. The V and J genes are TRBV29-1 and TRBJ2-1, with D hard to call. The CDR3 sequence is 14 residues long. The germline V and J ends were trimmed by 3 bases and 0 bases, with 9 bases remaining between them. CDR1 and CDR2 from the germline V gene are SQVTM and ANQGSEA.

This clonotype was seen only a few times. The chain recombines TRBV5-1 with TRBJ1-1; TRBD1 might be the D (6 bases). Trimming left V 4 bases short and J 2 bases short, with 15 bases between. This CDR3 has 15 residues. Germline V gene data show CDR1 as SGHRS and CDR2 as YFSETQ. This CDR3 reads CASSRDRSANTEAFF. CDR3 nucleotides: TGCGCCAGCAGCAGAGACAGGAGTGCTAACACTGAAGCTTTCTTT.

This clonotype was seen at least ten times. The V call is TRBV5-8, the J call TRBJ2-3, with 7 bases identical to TRBD2. From germline, CDR1 is SGHTS and CDR2 YDEGEE. V trimming: 4 bases; J trimming: 7 bases; junction bases outside the gene matches: 6. CDR3 size: 13 residues. This CDR3 reads CASSPKAGYTQYF. CDR3 coding DNA: TGTGCCAGCAGCCCCAAAGCGGGATATACGCAGTATTTT.

This clonotype was seen a few times. This rearrangement joins TRBV20-1 to TRBJ2-1; 9 bases map to TRBD2. Germline-derived CDR1 and CDR2 are DFQATT and SNEGSKA (reference sequence). The CDR3 is 17 amino acids. V lost 1 base and J lost 0; bases outside the gene matches: 7. The CDR3 loop reads CSARGLAGKSSYNEQFF. The CDR3 DNA follows: TGCAGTGCTAGAGGGCTAGCGGGAAAGAGCTCCTACAATGAGCAGTTCTTC.

The sample holds a few counts of this clonotype. The chain employs TRBV7-3 and TRBJ2-2, with 12 bases fitting TRBD2. Looked up from germline, CDR1 is SGHTA and CDR2 is FQGTGA. This CDR3 has 17 residues. V shed 5 bases, J shed 4 bases, and the junction held 8 bases outside the gene matches. The chain's CDR3 is CASSPKGLAGLTGELFF. The CDR3 DNA reads TGTGCCAGCAGCCCAAAGGGACTAGCGGGTCTCACCGGGGAGCTGTTTTTT.

The chain employs TRBV15 and TRBJ2-7, with D perhaps TRBD1 (5 bases). Looked up from germline, CDR1 is LNHNV and CDR2 is YYDKDF (reference sequence). The V end was cut by 5 bases, the J end by 2 bases, with 16 bases between. The CDR3 loop spans 15 amino acids. CDR3: CATSAGYERTYEQYF. The CDR3 nucleotides read TGTGCCACCAGCGCAGGGTATGAGAGGACCTACGAGCAGTACTTC.

This clonotype has more than one count but fewer than ten. The chain joins TRBV3-1 to TRBJ1-1, with unresolved D. V was shortened by 1 base and J by 1 base, with 10 bases between the two germline ends. The CDR3 sequence is 15 residues long. CDR1 is LGHDT and CDR2 is YNNKEL in the germline V gene (reference sequence). The CDR3 DNA sequence: TGTGCCAGCAGCCAAGGGGCAGGATGGAACACTGAAGCTTTCTTT. This sequence encodes CASSQGAGWNTEAFF.

This clonotype was recorded a few times. V and J are TRBV5-1 and TRBJ2-1; D might be TRBD2 (6 bases). The CDR3 has 15 amino acids. CDR1 is SGHRS and CDR2 is YFSETQ in the germline V gene. Trimming removed 3 bases from V and 0 bases from J, with 10 bases in between. CDR3 sequence reads: CASSWGDSSYNEQFF. CDR3 sequence (DNA): TGCGCCAGCAGCTGGGGGGATTCCTCCTACAATGAGCAGTTCTTC.

This clonotype was detected ten times or more. The rearrangement joins TRBV5-1 to TRBJ2-7; maybe TRBD1 (5 bases). The length of the CDR3 is 13 residues. Germline V gene sequence: CDR1 SGHRS, CDR2 YFSETQ. The V and J ends lost 0 bases and 4 bases respectively, with 8 bases between them. The CDR3 DNA is TGCGCCAGCAGCTTGGCCTCAGGGTACGAGCAGTACTTC. Its translation is CASSLASGYEQYF.

In its sample, this clonotype was seen a few times. This chain joins TRBV4-2 and TRBJ2-7; D not certain. Per the germline V gene, CDR1 is LGHNA and CDR2 is YNFKEQ. V lost 0 bases and J lost 7, with 13 bases in between. CDR3 length: 14 amino acids. The CDR3 DNA reads as TGTGCCAGCAGCCAAGATAGCACTACGCGGGAGCAGTACTTC. It is translated as CASSQDSTTREQYF.

This clonotype was observed a handful of times. This chain joins TRBV10-3 and TRBJ2-3, with D hard to call. Between the trimmed V and J ends, which lost 1 base and 0 bases, there was a span of 8 bases. The germline V gene encodes CDR1 ENHRY and CDR2 SYGVKD. The CDR3 covers 15 residues. For the CDR3, the DNA is TGTGCCATCAGTGAGTTTGAACAGAGCACAGATACGCAGTATTTT. It encodes CAISEFEQSTDTQYF.

The table lists this clonotype with many counts. The rearrangement joins TRBV4-2 to TRBJ1-1, with 7 bases fitting TRBD1. J lost 6 bases, V lost 5 bases, and 18 bases had no gene match. CDR1 and CDR2 from the germline V gene are LGHNA and YNFKEQ. The CDR3 consists of 17 residues. DNA of the CDR3: TGTGCCAGCAGCAGTCACCTGGGTTCCGCCCAGGGGGCTGAAGCTTTCTTT. Translation gives CASSSHLGSAQGAEAFF.

The chain combines TRBV5-6 with TRBJ2-5; no firm D call. In germline, CDR1 is SGHDT, CDR2 YYEEEE. CDR3 length: 16 residues. Trimming shortened V by 0 bases and J by 5 bases, and 17 bases separated the two germline ends. The DNA of the CDR3 is TGTGCCAGCAGCTTGGTTTCGCCGGCGATAAAGGAGACCCAGTACTTC. This codes for CASSLVSPAIKETQYF.